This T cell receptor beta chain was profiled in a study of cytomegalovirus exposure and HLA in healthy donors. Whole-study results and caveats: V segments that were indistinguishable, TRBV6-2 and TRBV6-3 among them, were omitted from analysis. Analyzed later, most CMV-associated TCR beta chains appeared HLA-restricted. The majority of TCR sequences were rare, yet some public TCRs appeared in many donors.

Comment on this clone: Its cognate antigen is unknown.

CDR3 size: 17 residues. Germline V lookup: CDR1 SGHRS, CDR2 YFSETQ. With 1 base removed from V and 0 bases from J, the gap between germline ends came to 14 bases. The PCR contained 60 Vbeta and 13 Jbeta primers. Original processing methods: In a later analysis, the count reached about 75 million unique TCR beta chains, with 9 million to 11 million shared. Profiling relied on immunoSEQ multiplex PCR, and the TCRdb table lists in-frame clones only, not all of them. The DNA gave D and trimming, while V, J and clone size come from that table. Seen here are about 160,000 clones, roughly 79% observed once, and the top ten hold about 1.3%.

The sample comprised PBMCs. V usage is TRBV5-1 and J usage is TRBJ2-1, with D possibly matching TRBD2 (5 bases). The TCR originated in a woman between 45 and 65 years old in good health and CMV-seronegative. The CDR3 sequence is CASSLRRTSSSYNEQFF. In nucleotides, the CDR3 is TGCGCCAGCAGCTTGCGAAGGACTTCATCCTCCTACAATGAGCAGTTCTTC.